This TCR beta chain was recorded in a study of human T cells and chemical hapten exposure. Regarding this clonotype: Its antigen is unknown.

Whole blood, unfractionated, served as the material for total RNA extraction. V shed 1 base and J shed 6 bases, with 19 bases lying between them. Looked up from germline, CDR1 is DFQATT and CDR2 is SNEGSKA (reference sequence). This CDR3 has 17 residues. Study-wide findings and caveats: No alteration of TCRs above 1 in 1000 frequency was seen with DPC sensitization.

Unique molecular identifiers were affixed to discrete cDNA molecules within the library. One entry per CDR3 protein, called by TCRdb with MiXCR from the reads. The table records around 120,000 distinct CDR3 sequences, around 9% of them present only once. The clonotype was recovered from a human donor in good health. Some clones in this sample may be carry-over from other donors' samples. Input material: whole blood. The gene calls are TRBV20-1 and TRBJ1-6, with a possible D match to TRBD1 (5 bases). The CDR3 region is CSARGAVGQFFNSPLHF. DNA of the CDR3: TGCAGTGCTAGAGGGGCCGTCGGACAATTTTTTAATTCACCCCTCCACTTT.